This entry is about one TCR beta chain. The data were obtained in a study of immune evolution from preneoplasia to lung adenocarcinoma. Clones were sequenced by immunoSEQ multiplex PCR, and TCRdb holds only the in-frame ones, with some missing. The profile covers approximately 5,400 clones, with about three quarters appearing a single time and roughly 6.4% taken by the ten largest. This CDR3 is 11 amino acids long. Trimming took 5 bases from V and 3 from J, leaving 5 bases between them. CDR1 and CDR2 from the germline V gene are GTSNPN and SVGIG (reference sequence). This rearrangement joins TRBV30 to TRBJ2-4; D not certain. The sequenced material came from FFPE lung adenocarcinoma in situ tissue. This clonotype originated in a person between 60 and 79 years old with lung adenocarcinoma. The CDR3 sequence: CAWGNKNIQYF. The CDR3, as DNA: TGTGCCTGGGGGAACAAAAACATTCAGTACTTC. The whole variable domain, filled in from reference TRBV30 and TRBJ2-4, reads SQTIHQWPATLVQPVGSPLSLECTVEGTSNPNLYWYRQAAGRGLQLLFYSVGIGQISSEVPQNLSASRPQDRQFILSSKKLLLSDSGFYLCAWGNKNIQYFGAGTRLSVL.